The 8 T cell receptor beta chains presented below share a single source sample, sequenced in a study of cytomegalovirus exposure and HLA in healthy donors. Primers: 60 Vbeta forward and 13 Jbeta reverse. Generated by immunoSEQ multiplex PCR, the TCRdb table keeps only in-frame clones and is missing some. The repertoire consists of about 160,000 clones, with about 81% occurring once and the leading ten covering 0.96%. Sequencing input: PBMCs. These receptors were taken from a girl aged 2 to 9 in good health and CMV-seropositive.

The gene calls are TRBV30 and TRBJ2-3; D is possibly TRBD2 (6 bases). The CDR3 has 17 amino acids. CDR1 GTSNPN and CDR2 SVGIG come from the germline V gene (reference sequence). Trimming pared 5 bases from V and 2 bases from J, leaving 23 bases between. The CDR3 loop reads CAWGVGGVPPITDTQYF. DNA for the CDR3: TGTGCCTGGGGGGTGGGGGGAGTCCCACCGATCACAGATACGCAGTATTTT. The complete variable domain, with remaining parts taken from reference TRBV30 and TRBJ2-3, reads SQTIHQWPATLVQPVGSPLSLECTVEGTSNPNLYWYRQAAGRGLQLLFYSVGIGQISSEVPQNLSASRPQDRQFILSSKKLLLSDSGFYLCAWGVGGVPPITDTQYFGPGTRLTVL.

The CDR3 loop reads CASSRDYQYNEQFF. CDR3 nucleotides: TGTGCCAGCTCAAGGGACTATCAGTACAATGAGCAGTTCTTC. This chain uses TRBV18 with TRBJ2-1; 7 bases line up with TRBD2. The junction had 5 bases not matched to a gene; V was cut back by 5 bases and J by 4 bases. The CDR3 runs to 14 residues. CDR1 is KGHSH and CDR2 is LQKENI in the germline V gene.

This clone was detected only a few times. As DNA, the CDR3 is TGTGCCAGCAGCCTAGGGGCGTCGCCCTCCCGTTACGAGCAGTACTTC. Translating gives CASSLGASPSRYEQYF. This chain connects TRBV5-6 to TRBJ2-7; perhaps TRBD1 as D (5 bases). The V gene lost 4 bases and the J gene lost 4 bases, with 21 bases spanning the gap. The CDR3 contains 16 residues. CDR1 is SGHDT and CDR2 is YYEEEE in the germline V gene.

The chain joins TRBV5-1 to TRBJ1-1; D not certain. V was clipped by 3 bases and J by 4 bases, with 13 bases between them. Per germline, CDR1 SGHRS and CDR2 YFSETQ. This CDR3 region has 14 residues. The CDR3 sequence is CASSSSSVSTEAFF. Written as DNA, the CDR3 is TGCGCCAGCAGCTCCTCCTCCGTTTCCACTGAAGCTTTCTTT. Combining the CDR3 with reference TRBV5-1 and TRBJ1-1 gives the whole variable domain KAGVTQTPRYLIKTRGQQVTLSCSPISGHRSVSWYQQTPGQGLQFLFEYFSETQRNKGNFPGRFSGRQFSNSRSEMNVSTLELGDSALYLCASSSSSVSTEAFFGQGTRLTVV.

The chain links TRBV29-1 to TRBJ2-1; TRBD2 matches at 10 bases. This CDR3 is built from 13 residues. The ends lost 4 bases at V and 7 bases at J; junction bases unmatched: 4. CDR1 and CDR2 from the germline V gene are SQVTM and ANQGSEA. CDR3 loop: CSVVPAGGNEQFF. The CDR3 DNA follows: TGCAGCGTTGTCCCAGCGGGAGGGAATGAGCAGTTCTTC.

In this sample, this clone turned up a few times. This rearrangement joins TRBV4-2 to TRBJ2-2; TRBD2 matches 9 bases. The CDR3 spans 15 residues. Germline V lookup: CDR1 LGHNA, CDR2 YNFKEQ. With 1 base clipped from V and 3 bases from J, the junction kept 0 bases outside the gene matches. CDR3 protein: CASSQGLADTGELFF. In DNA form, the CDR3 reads TGTGCCAGCAGCCAAGGACTAGCGGACACCGGGGAGCTGTTTTTT.

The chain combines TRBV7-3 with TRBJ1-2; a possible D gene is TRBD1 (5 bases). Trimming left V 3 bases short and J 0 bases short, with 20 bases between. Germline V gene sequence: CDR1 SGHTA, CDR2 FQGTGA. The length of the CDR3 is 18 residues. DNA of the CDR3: TGTGCCAGCAGCTTCGGGAGCAGGGACCTTTCAACTAACTATGGCTACACCTTC. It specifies CASSFGSRDLSTNYGYTF.

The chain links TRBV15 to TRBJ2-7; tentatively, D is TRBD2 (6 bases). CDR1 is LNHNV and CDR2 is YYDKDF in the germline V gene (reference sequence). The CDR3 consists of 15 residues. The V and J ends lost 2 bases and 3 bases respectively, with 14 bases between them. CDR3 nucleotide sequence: TGTGCCACCAGCAGATCTCGGGGGAGAGTCTACGAGCAGTACTTC. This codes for CATSRSRGRVYEQYF.